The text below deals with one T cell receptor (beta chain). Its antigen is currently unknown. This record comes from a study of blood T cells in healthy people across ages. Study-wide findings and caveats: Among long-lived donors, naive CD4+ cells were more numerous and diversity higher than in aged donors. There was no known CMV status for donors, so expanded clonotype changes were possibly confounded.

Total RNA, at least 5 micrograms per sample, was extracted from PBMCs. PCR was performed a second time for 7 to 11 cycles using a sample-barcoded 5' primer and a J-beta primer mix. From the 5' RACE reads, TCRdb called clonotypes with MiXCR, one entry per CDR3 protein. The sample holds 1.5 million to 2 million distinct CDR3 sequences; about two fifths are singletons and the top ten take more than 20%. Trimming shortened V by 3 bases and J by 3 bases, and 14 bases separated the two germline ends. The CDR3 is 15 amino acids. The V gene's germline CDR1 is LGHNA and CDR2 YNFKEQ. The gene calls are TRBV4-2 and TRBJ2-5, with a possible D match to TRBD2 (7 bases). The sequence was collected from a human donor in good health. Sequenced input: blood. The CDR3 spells CASSHGGAREETQYF. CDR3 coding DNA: TGTGCCAGCAGCCATGGGGGGGCCCGGGAAGAGACCCAGTACTTC.